This T cell receptor beta chain was found in a study of blood T cell repertoires in COVID-19. Across the study: Whether acute or convalescent, the COVID-19 samples came from the United States, Italy and Spain. In each case, the material was cDNA or gDNA derived from T cells, B-cell-depleted T cells, or PBMCs.

In the source study's methods: Nucleated cell number was recorded as an estimate derived from reference gene primer amplification. The assay was immunoSEQ multiplex PCR, and TCRdb's table has in-frame clones only and misses some. D and trimming were read from the DNA, whereas the V and J calls and clone size are those reported in that table. This repertoire shows about 91,000 clones, about 81% found once; its top ten account for approximately 25%. This clone has at least ten counts. This CDR3 region has 15 residues. Trimming cost V 7 bases and J 1 base; bases outside gene matches: 4. The germline V gene encodes CDR1 MNHEY and CDR2 SVGAGI.

Source material: peripheral blood. The genes are TRBV6-5 and TRBJ2-6; 7 bases are shared with TRBD1. The receptor comes from a man aged 65 to 79 with acute or convalescent COVID-19. This chain's CDR3 is CASTLQGSGANVLTF. The DNA of the CDR3 is TGTGCCAGCACCCTACAGGGGTCTGGGGCCAACGTCCTGACTTTC.